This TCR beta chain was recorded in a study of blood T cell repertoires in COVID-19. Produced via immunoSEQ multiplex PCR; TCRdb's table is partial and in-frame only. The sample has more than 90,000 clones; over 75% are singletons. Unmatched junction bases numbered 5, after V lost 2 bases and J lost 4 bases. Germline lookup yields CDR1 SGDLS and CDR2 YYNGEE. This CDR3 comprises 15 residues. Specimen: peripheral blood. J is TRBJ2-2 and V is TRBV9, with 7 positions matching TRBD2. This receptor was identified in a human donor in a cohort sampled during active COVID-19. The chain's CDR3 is CASSVGGGTTGELFF. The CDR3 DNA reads TGTGCCAGCAGCGTGGGCGGGGGAACCACCGGGGAGCTGTTTTTT.